This T cell receptor (beta chain) was identified in a study of T cell repertoires in cytomegalovirus infection. With regard to this clonotype: Its specificity is unknown.

Germline V gene lookup returns CDR1 MNHEY and CDR2 SMNVEV (reference sequence). Deletions cut 5 bases from V and 3 bases from J, with 17 bases between. The CDR3 runs to 15 residues. TCRdb itself ran the reads through MiXCR, one entry per CDR3 protein. The table includes around 300,000 distinct CDR3 sequences, 20% to 25% detected once. The V gene is TRBV27, the J gene TRBJ2-7; D is unresolved. The receptor's source is a human donor in good health (CMV status not recorded). Some clones in this sample may be carry-over from other donors' samples. The sequencing used cultured PBMCs, collected from culture after CMV antigen stimulation. Here the CDR3 reads CASSPPTGSYYEQYF. The CDR3 region has the DNA TGTGCCAGCAGTCCGCCCACCGGGTCCTACTACGAGCAGTACTTC.